These 12 T cell receptor beta chains were all obtained from the same sample, sequenced in a study of control samples from healthy donors and cancer patients. Sequenced by immunoSEQ multiplex PCR; TCRdb stores in-frame clones only, minus some. The sample shows roughly 54,000 clones, around 97% of them seen only once. Sequencing was carried out using blood. The origin of the receptors is a woman aged 25 to 39 in good health.

Concerning this clone itself: The sample carries other DNA sequences with the same CDR3. V is TRBV18 and J is TRBJ2-5; D is ambiguous. Between the trimmed V and J ends, which lost 2 bases and 2 bases, there was a span of 6 bases. The CDR3 totals 13 residues. The germline gives CDR1 KGHSH, CDR2 LQKENI. CDR3 nucleotide sequence: TGTGCCAGCTCACCAGGCTTACAAGAGACCCAGTACTTC. Protein: CASSPGLQETQYF.

This clone was detected only once. The V gene is TRBV5-1, the J gene TRBJ2-7; D gene ambiguous. Trimming took off 1 base at V and 2 bases at J, with 10 bases between the two ends. The germline V gene has CDR1 SGHRS and CDR2 YFSETQ. The CDR3 extends over 14 amino acids. The CDR3 DNA reads TGCGCCAGCAGCTTGTCTTCTGGGGCCTACGAGCAGTACTTC. Translating it yields CASSLSSGAYEQYF.

This chain connects TRBV19 to TRBJ2-1; possibly TRBD1 or TRBD2 for D (6 bases each). CDR3 length: 16 amino acids. Germline lookup yields CDR1 LNHDA and CDR2 SQIVND (reference sequence). V lost 3 bases and J lost 0, with 12 bases in between. CDR3 sequence reads: CASSMWGASSYNEQFF. CDR3 nucleotide sequence: TGTGCCAGTAGTATGTGGGGGGCGAGCTCCTACAATGAGCAGTTCTTC.

This rearrangement joins TRBV13 to TRBJ2-2; D is unclear. Germline assignment: CDR1 PRHDT and CDR2 FYEKMQ (reference sequence). V was cut by 8 bases and J by 2 bases, with 12 bases left in between. The CDR3 runs to 14 residues. For the CDR3, the DNA is TGTGCCAGCCGGCCGTCTCCCAACACCGGGGAGCTGTTTTTT. Translating gives CASRPSPNTGELFF.

The chain combines TRBV20-1 with TRBJ2-6; no definite D call. Trimming pared 5 bases from V and 0 bases from J, leaving 11 bases between. CDR3 length: 15 residues. The germline V gene encodes CDR1 DFQATT and CDR2 SNEGSKA (reference sequence). The DNA for the CDR3 is TGCAGTGCTGGTGACGGAAGCTCTGGGGCCAACGTCCTGACTTTC. Its translation is CSAGDGSSGANVLTF.

This chain connects TRBV15 to TRBJ2-1; 7 nucleotides match TRBD2. Germline CDR1 LNHNV, CDR2 YYDKDF (reference sequence). Trimming removed 3 bases from V and 5 bases from J; junction bases left unmatched: 10. The length of the CDR3 is 16 residues. CDR3 protein: CATSSSGGRMDNEQFF. The CDR3 region has the DNA TGTGCCACCAGCAGTTCTGGCGGGAGAATGGACAATGAGCAGTTCTTC.

The genes are TRBV14 and TRBJ2-5; 8 bases line up with TRBD1. This CDR3 has 15 residues. J gave up 5 bases and V 1 base, and 6 bases lay outside the gene matches. Germline CDR1 SGHDN, CDR2 FVKESK. The CDR3 coding sequence is TGTGCCAGCAGCCAAGGTCCAGGGGGCTTGGAGACCCAGTACTTC. Translation: CASSQGPGGLETQYF.

The chain combines TRBV11-2 with TRBJ2-1; TRBD2 aligns across 9 bases. Germline values: CDR1 SGHAT, CDR2 FQNNGV. V shed 6 bases, J shed 7 bases, and the junction held 13 bases outside the gene matches. CDR3 length equals 16 residues. CDR3 region: CASRSVVGLAVNEQFF. The DNA of the CDR3 is TGTGCCAGCAGGTCCGTTGTGGGACTAGCTGTTAATGAGCAGTTCTTC.

This clone was counted only a few times. The genes are TRBV4-1 and TRBJ2-7; D is ambiguous. V was clipped by 0 bases and J by 1 base, with 7 bases between them. CDR1 is MGHRA, CDR2 YSYEKL, per germline. The CDR3 length is 14 residues. CDR3 in amino acids: CASSQERTSYEQYF. As DNA, the CDR3 is TGCGCCAGCAGCCAAGAACGGACGTCCTACGAGCAGTACTTC.

The chain joins TRBV7-8 to TRBJ2-7; D gene uncertain. CDR3 length: 12 amino acids. V lost 5 bases and J lost 0, with 5 bases in between. CDR1 is SGHVS and CDR2 is FQNEAQ in the germline V gene. In DNA, the CDR3 is TGTGCCAGCAGCCTGAGCTCCTACGAGCAGTACTTC. It encodes CASSLSSYEQYF.

CDR3 nucleotides: TGTGCCAGCAGCAAAGCTCGCGACAGGGAGATCTACGAGCAGTACTTC. Translated, it gives CASSKARDREIYEQYF. The genes are TRBV21-1 and TRBJ2-7; TRBD1 reflects the table's D call only, with no check against the DNA. TRBV21-1 counts as a pseudogene. This CDR3 contains 16 residues.

The chain carries TRBV28 and TRBJ1-1; 8 bases match TRBD1. Germline assignment: CDR1 MDHEN and CDR2 SYDVKM. V trimming: 6 bases; J trimming: 4 bases; junction bases outside the gene matches: 10. The CDR3 is made up of 15 amino acids. The CDR3 spells CASRDQGAPLTEAFF. CDR3 DNA sequence: TGTGCCAGCAGGGACCAGGGGGCGCCTCTCACTGAAGCTTTCTTT. The full variable domain, completed using reference TRBV28 and TRBJ1-1, is DVKVTQSSRYLVKRTGEKVFLECVQDMDHENMFWYRQDPGLGLRLIYFSYDVKMKEKGDIPEGYSVSREKKERFSLILESASTNQTSMYLCASRDQGAPLTEAFFGQGTRLTVV.